This passage covers 16 T cell receptor beta chains from one sample sequenced in a study of Graves' ophthalmopathy and Graves' hyperthyroidism. Amplified TCR beta CDR3 regions were obtained using RNA transcripts as template. Second-round multiplex PCR came after first-round RT-PCR with HTBI primers. TCRdb ran MiXCR on the multiplex PCR reads and lists one entry per CDR3 protein. The table lists a few hundred thousand distinct CDR3 sequences, roughly a sixth of them singletons, with roughly 2.3% in the top ten. The sequenced sample consisted of peripheral blood. These receptors all stem from an adult woman with stable Graves' hyperthyroidism.

The chain employs TRBV6-5 and TRBJ2-7; D is perhaps TRBD1 (5 bases). CDR3 length equals 14 residues. In germline, CDR1 is MNHEY, CDR2 SVGAGI. Trimming took 0 bases from V and 3 from J, leaving 9 bases between them. This CDR3 is CASSYSDRVYEQYF. The CDR3 DNA reads as TGTGCCAGCAGTTACTCCGACAGAGTCTACGAGCAGTACTTC.

This clonotype was detected only a few times. The V and J genes are TRBV12-3 or TRBV12-4 and TRBJ2-7; 10 nucleotides match TRBD1. This CDR3 has 15 amino acids. The junction had 4 bases not matched to a gene; V was cut back by 3 bases and J by 2 bases. DNA for the CDR3: TGTGCCAGCAGTTTCGGACAGGGGGGAACCTACGAGCAGTACTTC. Protein product: CASSFGQGGTYEQYF.

This clonotype was seen repeatedly, ten times or more. This chain uses TRBV7-2 with TRBJ2-2; D call uncertain. V gave up 5 bases and J gave up 4 bases, with 11 bases separating them. The germline V gene encodes CDR1 SGHTA and CDR2 FQGNSA. The CDR3 consists of 14 residues. The CDR3 loop reads CASSAQMGTGELFF. Here the CDR3 DNA reads TGTGCCAGCAGCGCTCAAATGGGCACCGGGGAGCTGTTTTTT. Filled out from reference TRBV7-2 and TRBJ2-2, the complete variable domain reads GAGVSQSPSNKVTEKGKDVELRCDPISGHTALYWYRQSLGQGLEFLIYFQGNSAPDKSGLPSDRFSAERTGGSVSTLTIQRTQQEDSAVYLCASSAQMGTGELFFGEGSRLTVL.

This clonotype was seen only a few times. One base away lies a much larger clone, so this may be a sequencing read error. The V gene is TRBV6-5, the J gene TRBJ2-2; 7 bases align to TRBD1. From germline, CDR1 is MNHEY and CDR2 SVGAGI. Germline trimming cut 5 bases from V and 0 bases from J; bases unmatched to any gene: 6. The CDR3 covers 16 residues. The CDR3 bases are TGTGCCAGCAGTCACGAAGGGGGCCCGAACACCGGGGAGCTGTTTTTT. Translation: CASSHEGGPNTGELFF.

As for this clonotype: The conserved closing phenylalanine or tryptophan is absent in this CDR3, likely reflecting a read error. The chain links TRBV6-1 to TRBJ2-7; TRBD1 matches 7 bases. Germline values: CDR1 MNHNS, CDR2 SASEGT. V shed 9 bases and J 6 bases; nucleotides not matched to a gene: 8. The CDR3 has 12 residues. This CDR3 reads CASRHRGSEQYY. The CDR3 DNA reads as TGTGCCAGTAGGCACAGGGGTAGCGAGCAGTACTAC.

This clonotype was counted only a few times. This CDR3 is missing its conserved last phenylalanine or tryptophan, likely due to a read error. V usage is TRBV7-9 and J usage is TRBJ2-2; D is unresolved. The CDR3 is 13 residues long. V gave up 5 bases and J gave up 0 bases, with 4 bases separating them. Germline values: CDR1 SEHNR, CDR2 FQNEAQ (reference sequence). In DNA form, the CDR3 reads TGTGCCAGCAGCCGAACGAACACCGGGGAGCTGTTTTTG. As protein: CASSRTNTGELFL.

In its sample, this clonotype was seen many times. J is TRBJ1-2 and V is TRBV20-1, with unresolved D. Germline loops: CDR1 DFQATT, CDR2 SNEGSKA (reference sequence). The CDR3 length is 12 residues. V shed 1 base and J shed 3 bases, with 6 bases lying between them. For the CDR3, the DNA is TGCAGTGCTAGAGCATCGGACTATGGCTACACCTTC. It is translated as CSARASDYGYTF.

This clonotype showed up many times. This rearrangement joins TRBV5-1 to TRBJ2-7, with D perhaps TRBD2 (6 bases). CDR3 size: 11 residues. Germline V gene lookup returns CDR1 SGHRS and CDR2 YFSETQ. Trimming took off 7 bases at V and 4 bases at J, with 9 bases between the two ends. CDR3 nucleotides: TGCGCCAGCCGGAGGGAGTACGAGCAGTACTTC. The encoded protein is CASRREYEQYF. The full variable domain, in which reference TRBV5-1 and TRBJ2-7 provide the parts outside the CDR3, is KAGVTQTPRYLIKTRGQQVTLSCSPISGHRSVSWYQQTPGQGLQFLFEYFSETQRNKGNFPGRFSGRQFSNSRSEMNVSTLELGDSALYLCASRREYEQYFGPGTRLTVT.

This clonotype was picked up many times. This chain uses TRBV20-1 with TRBJ2-2; 10 bases line up with TRBD2. With 3 bases clipped from V and 2 bases from J, the junction kept 6 bases outside the gene matches. This CDR3 is 16 amino acids long. The germline V gene has CDR1 DFQATT and CDR2 SNEGSKA (reference sequence). This CDR3 reads CSASGTSGANTGELFF. Written as DNA, the CDR3 is TGCAGTGCTAGCGGTACTAGCGGGGCAAACACCGGGGAGCTGTTTTTT.

This clonotype was detected a few times. A single base separates this from a much larger clone, so it may be a read error. The chain couples TRBV19 to TRBJ2-2; tentatively, D is TRBD1 or TRBD2 (5 bases each). Germline V gene data show CDR1 as LNHDA and CDR2 as SQIVND (reference sequence). The CDR3 covers 14 residues. In DNA, the CDR3 is TGTGCCAGTAGTGCTGGACATTCGACCGGGGAGCCGTTTTTT. Protein: CASSAGHSTGEPFF.

This clonotype was counted a few times. The CDR3 DNA reads as TGCGCCAGCAGTTATAGGACAGGGAGGAGCTATGGCTACACCTTC. It encodes CASSYRTGRSYGYTF. This rearrangement joins TRBV5-1 to TRBJ1-2; 8 positions agree with TRBD1. The CDR3 runs 15 residues. CDR1 and CDR2 from the germline V gene are SGHRS and YFSETQ. V was pared by 5 bases and J by 4 bases, with 10 bases of the junction left unmatched.

A few counts support this clonotype. The chain recombines TRBV11-1 with TRBJ1-2; TRBD1 matches at 7 bases. V shed 3 bases and J 0 bases; nucleotides not matched to a gene: 7. Germline V gene sequence: CDR1 SGHAT, CDR2 FQDESV (reference sequence). This CDR3 is built from 16 residues. The DNA of the CDR3 is TGTGCCAGCAGCTTGACCGGGACAGCCCCTAACTATGGCTACACCTTC. Protein sequence: CASSLTGTAPNYGYTF.

This clonotype was counted many times. This chain links TRBV4-1 with TRBJ1-5; D is possibly TRBD1 (6 bases). The V and J ends lost 0 bases and 5 bases respectively, with 14 bases between them. The CDR3 runs to 16 residues. Germline V CDR1 and CDR2: MGHRA, YSYEKL. CDR3 sequence (DNA): TGCGCCAGCAGCCAAGATCTGGACAGTTTCTATCAGCCCCAGCATTTT. This gives the protein CASSQDLDSFYQPQHF.

There are many counts of this clonotype. The chain has TRBV4-1 and TRBJ1-1; D remains ambiguous. V gave up 4 bases and J gave up 0 bases, with 12 bases separating them. Germline V gene sequence: CDR1 MGHRA, CDR2 YSYEKL. The CDR3 is 15 amino acids. Written as DNA, the CDR3 is TGCGCCAGCAGCCCTCTCGCGCCGATGAACACTGAAGCTTTCTTT. Encoded protein: CASSPLAPMNTEAFF.

This clonotype was observed at least ten times. This rearrangement joins TRBV24-1 to TRBJ1-3, with no clear D. Germline V lookup: CDR1 KGHDR, CDR2 SFDVKD. This CDR3 contains 17 residues. Trimming removed 1 base at V and 3 bases at J, with 15 bases between. CDR3 protein: CATSDFCRYSGGNTIYF. In DNA, the CDR3 is TGTGCCACCAGTGATTTTTGCCGATACAGTGGTGGAAACACCATATATTTT.

V and J are TRBV30 and TRBJ1-6; the D is unclear. CDR3 size: 14 residues. Germline V gene data show CDR1 as GTSNPN and CDR2 as SVGIG (reference sequence). V lost 0 bases to trimming and J lost 6 bases, with 9 bases between them. CDR3 in amino acids: CAWSVQRLNSPLHF. The CDR3 DNA sequence: TGTGCCTGGAGTGTACAACGGCTTAATTCACCCCTCCACTTT. The whole variable domain, filled in from reference TRBV30 and TRBJ1-6, reads SQTIHQWPATLVQPVGSPLSLECTVEGTSNPNLYWYRQAAGRGLQLLFYSVGIGQISSEVPQNLSASRPQDRQFILSSKKLLLSDSGFYLCAWSVQRLNSPLHFGNGTRLTVT.